These 22 T cell receptor beta chains originate from one sample sequenced in a study of blood T cell repertoires in COVID-19. Clones were read by immunoSEQ multiplex PCR, and TCRdb kept only the in-frame ones, dropping some. The table records 250,000 to 300,000 clones, approximately 87% of them present only once. The sample consisted of peripheral blood. These receptors were obtained from a man in his sixties who had recovered from COVID-19.

The chain joins TRBV3-1 (or the pseudogene TRBV3-2) to TRBJ2-5; 12 bases are a match to TRBD2. CDR1 is LGHDT and CDR2 is YNNKEL in the germline V gene (reference sequence). The CDR3 covers 17 residues. J was trimmed by 1 base and V by 2 bases; bases with no gene match: 5. CDR3 region: CASSQQVTSGGQETQYF. The CDR3 region has the DNA TGTGCCAGCAGCCAACAAGTGACTAGCGGGGGCCAAGAGACCCAGTACTTC.

This chain joins TRBV6-6 and TRBJ2-3; 8 nucleotides line up with TRBD2. The V gene end was trimmed by 7 bases and the J gene end by 5 bases; junction bases not matched to a gene: 5. CDR1 and CDR2 (germline): MNHNY, SVGAGI (reference sequence). The CDR3 sequence is 13 residues long. CDR3 region: CASTGTRGDTQYF. The DNA of the CDR3 is TGTGCCAGCACCGGGACTAGGGGAGATACGCAGTATTTT.

The table lists this clone with a count of one. This chain connects TRBV29-1 to TRBJ2-7; 13 nucleotides line up with TRBD2. This CDR3 has 15 amino acids. The J segment lost 0 bases and the V segment lost 3 bases, leaving 2 bases of the junction unmatched. Germline CDR1 reads SQVTM; CDR2 reads ANQGSEA. The CDR3 coding sequence is TGCAGCGTTGAGGGACTAGCGGGACGCTCCTACGAGCAGTACTTC. It translates to CSVEGLAGRSYEQYF.

The V gene is TRBV29-1, the J gene TRBJ2-1; 7 nucleotides match TRBD2. The CDR3 totals 13 residues. Per the germline V gene, CDR1 is SQVTM and CDR2 is ANQGSEA. V shed 6 bases, J shed 7 bases, and the junction held 9 bases outside the gene matches. The CDR3 region has the DNA TGCAGCGTGGGGGGAGGGGCAACGAATGAGCAGTTCTTC. The encoded protein is CSVGGGATNEQFF.

The rearrangement uses TRBV6-5 and TRBJ2-7; 13 bases line up with TRBD2. Germline CDR1 MNHEY, CDR2 SVGAGI. This CDR3 has 16 residues. Germline trimming cut 2 bases from V and 4 bases from J; bases unmatched to any gene: 5. The CDR3 DNA reads as TGTGCCAGCAGTTACCCAGGGACTAGCGGGATTTACGAGCAGTACTTC. This translates into CASSYPGTSGIYEQYF.

The chain is built from TRBV5-1 and TRBJ1-2; 7 positions match TRBD1. Germline V CDR1 and CDR2: SGHRS, YFSETQ. The CDR3 covers 15 residues. Germline trimming cut 3 bases from V and 4 bases from J; bases unmatched to any gene: 9. CDR3 sequence (DNA): TGCGCCAGCAGCTCTTCGGACAGGTCCTCCTATGGCTACACCTTC. Its translation: CASSSSDRSSYGYTF.

This chain links TRBV28 with TRBJ2-7, with 8 nucleotides matching TRBD1. V gave up 5 bases and J gave up 3 bases; unmatched junction bases: 18. The germline V gene has CDR1 MDHEN and CDR2 SYDVKM. The CDR3 contains 18 residues. The CDR3 here is CASSPPQQGVPFGYEQYF. In nucleotides, the CDR3 is TGTGCCAGCAGTCCCCCCCAACAGGGGGTTCCCTTTGGCTACGAGCAGTACTTC.

This clone occurred a few times. The chain has TRBV30 and TRBJ2-2, with 16 bases that match TRBD2. Germline V gives CDR1 GTSNPN, CDR2 SVGIG (reference sequence). V trimming: 1 base; J trimming: 6 bases; junction bases outside the gene matches: 5. The CDR3 totals 17 residues. Here the CDR3 reads CAWSEGLAGGLPGELFF. The CDR3 nucleotides read TGTGCCTGGAGTGAGGGACTAGCGGGGGGGCTTCCCGGGGAGCTGTTTTTT.

The chain couples TRBV19 to TRBJ1-1; 7 bases are shared with TRBD1. Germline assignment: CDR1 LNHDA and CDR2 SQIVND (reference sequence). The CDR3 contains 13 residues. J was trimmed by 4 bases and V by 6 bases; bases with no gene match: 5. CDR3 sequence reads: CASRYRGGTEAFF. In DNA, the CDR3 is TGTGCCAGTAGGTACAGGGGTGGCACTGAAGCTTTCTTT.

The rearrangement joins TRBV15 to TRBJ2-5; 11 bases are a match to TRBD2. Unmatched junction bases numbered 3, after V lost 3 bases and J lost 3 bases. The V gene's germline CDR1 is LNHNV and CDR2 YYDKDF (reference sequence). The length of the CDR3 is 15 residues. The CDR3 reads CATSRASGGKETQYF. The CDR3 nucleotides read TGTGCCACCAGCAGGGCTAGCGGGGGGAAAGAGACCCAGTACTTC.

The V gene is TRBV3-1 (or the pseudogene TRBV3-2), the J gene TRBJ2-7; a possible D gene is TRBD2 (5 bases). The germline CDR1 and CDR2 sequences are LGHDT and YNNKEL (reference sequence). V lost 1 base, J lost 9 bases, and 19 bases lay in between. The CDR3 is made up of 15 amino acids. CDR3 amino acids: CASSQAGSSSVAQYF. The CDR3 bases are TGTGCCAGCAGCCAAGCTGGGTCTAGCAGTGTCGCGCAGTACTTC.

The CDR3 region is CASSYIAGGGETQYF. CDR3 sequence (DNA): TGTGCCAGCAGTTACATAGCGGGAGGCGGAGAGACCCAGTACTTC. This chain uses TRBV6-5 with TRBJ2-5; TRBD2 aligns across 10 bases. J was trimmed by 4 bases and V by 2 bases; bases with no gene match: 4. Germline V gene data show CDR1 as MNHEY and CDR2 as SVGAGI. The CDR3 extends over 15 amino acids.

The chain employs TRBV18 and TRBJ1-5, with unresolved D. This CDR3 has 14 residues. CDR1 and CDR2 (germline): KGHSH, LQKENI. Deletions cut 5 bases from V and 0 bases from J, with 8 bases between. CDR3 DNA: TGTGCCAGCTCATCAGAAGTTAGCAATCAGCCCCAGCATTTT. This translates into CASSSEVSNQPQHF.

This clone has just a few counts. As DNA, the CDR3 is TGTGCCAGCAGTTACGGCTGGGGGGGCCCCTACAATGAGCAGTTCTTC. Residues: CASSYGWGGPYNEQFF. The genes are TRBV6-2 or TRBV6-3 and TRBJ2-1; maybe TRBD2 (7 bases). The germline V gene has CDR1 MNHEY and CDR2 SVGEGT. The CDR3 runs 16 residues. Between the trimmed V and J ends, which lost 2 bases and 2 bases, there was a span of 13 bases.

V usage is TRBV7-3 and J usage is TRBJ2-7; D may be TRBD1 (6 bases). Trimming pared 1 base from V and 6 bases from J, leaving 10 bases between. The germline V gene encodes CDR1 SGHTA and CDR2 FQGTGA. This CDR3 comprises 13 residues. CDR3 sequence reads: CASSLKGGGEQYF. The CDR3 nucleotides are TGTGCCAGCAGCTTAAAAGGGGGTGGCGAGCAGTACTTC. Drawing the rest from reference TRBV7-3 and TRBJ2-7, the complete variable domain is GAGVSQTPSNKVTEKGKYVELRCDPISGHTALYWYRQSLGQGPEFLIYFQGTGAADDSGLPNDRFFAVRPEGSVSTLKIQRTERGDSAVYLCASSLKGGGEQYFGPGTRLTVT.

The genes are TRBV5-5 and TRBJ1-3; D is unresolved. Trimming took 3 bases from V and 0 from J, leaving 7 bases between them. Germline V gene sequence: CDR1 SGHKS, CDR2 YYEKEE (reference sequence). This CDR3 has 14 residues. The CDR3 bases are TGTGCCAGCAGCTCCCACAGCTCTGGAAACACCATATATTTT. Encoded protein: CASSSHSSGNTIYF.

V usage is TRBV18 and J usage is TRBJ2-1, with D hard to call. This CDR3 is built from 14 residues. Germline assignment: CDR1 KGHSH and CDR2 LQKENI. V lost 2 bases, J lost 6 bases, and 11 bases lay in between. As DNA, the CDR3 is TGTGCCAGCTCACCATCGATAACCGGCAATGAGCAGTTCTTC. It codes for CASSPSITGNEQFF.

The V call is TRBV2, the J call TRBJ2-4; 7 nucleotides match TRBD2. J gave up 0 bases and V 6 bases, and 2 bases lay outside the gene matches. Per the germline V gene, CDR1 is SNHLY and CDR2 is FYNNEI. The CDR3 runs 14 residues. The chain's CDR3 is CASSGLEAKNIQYF. The CDR3, as DNA: TGTGCCAGCAGCGGACTAGAAGCCAAAAACATTCAGTACTTC.

This clone was picked up a small number of times. The chain combines TRBV2 with TRBJ2-7, with D possibly TRBD1 on 5 matching bases. V was pared by 7 bases and J by 2 bases, with 21 bases between. CDR1 is SNHLY and CDR2 is FYNNEI in the germline V gene. The CDR3 totals 16 residues. The CDR3 DNA sequence: TGTGCCAGCACACCCGGAGTGTGGGGCCGCCCCTACGAGCAGTACTTC. The encoded protein is CASTPGVWGRPYEQYF. Full variable domain (remainder filled in from reference TRBV2 and TRBJ2-7): EPEVTQTPSHQVTQMGQEVILRCVPISNHLYFYWYRQILGQKVEFLVSFYNNEISEKSEIFDDQFSVERPDGSNFTLKIRSTKLEDSAMYFCASTPGVWGRPYEQYFGPGTRLTVT.

The chain is built from TRBV30 and TRBJ2-3; 7 bases map to TRBD1. V trimming: 3 bases; J trimming: 3 bases; junction bases outside the gene matches: 9. CDR3 length: 15 residues. Germline CDR1 reads GTSNPN; CDR2 reads SVGIG (reference sequence). The CDR3: CAWSVRGQWTDTQYF. The CDR3 DNA is TGTGCCTGGAGCGTAAGGGGACAGTGGACAGATACGCAGTATTTT.

The chain recombines TRBV5-6 with TRBJ2-5; D might be TRBD1 (6 bases). This CDR3 has 15 amino acids. With 4 bases removed from V and 0 bases from J, the gap between germline ends came to 13 bases. Germline CDR1 SGHDT, CDR2 YYEEEE. CDR3 DNA sequence: TGTGCCAGCAGCGCCGGGACATCGTACCAAGAGACCCAGTACTTC. Translation: CASSAGTSYQETQYF.

J is TRBJ1-1 and V is TRBV5-1; TRBD1 agrees at 8 bases. The V gene end was trimmed by 2 bases and the J gene end by 0 bases; junction bases not matched to a gene: 3. Germline V gene data show CDR1 as SGHRS and CDR2 as YFSETQ. The CDR3 runs 15 residues. For the CDR3, the DNA is TGCGCCAGCAGCTTAACGGGACAGGTGAACACTGAAGCTTTCTTT. Protein product: CASSLTGQVNTEAFF.